The 23 T cell receptor beta chains below all came from one sample that was sequenced in a study of T cell repertoires in cytomegalovirus infection. Each CDR3 protein is one row after TCRdb ran MiXCR on the reads. The sample lists about 330,000 distinct CDR3 sequences, 8% to 10% occurring once. Sequenced: PBMCs. The receptors here all came from a human donor in good health (CMV status not recorded). Some clones in this sample may be carry-over from other donors' samples.

The rearrangement links TRBV9 to TRBJ1-5; D might be TRBD1 (5 bases). Per germline, CDR1 SGDLS and CDR2 YYNGEE. The CDR3 is made up of 15 amino acids. Trimming took 4 bases from V and 5 from J, leaving 16 bases between them. CDR3 coding DNA: TGTGCCAGCAGCCCTGCAGGGCTTGGCTATCAGCCCCAGCATTTT. Protein product: CASSPAGLGYQPQHF.

The chain carries TRBV6-2 or TRBV6-3 and TRBJ2-7; D is ambiguous. Trimming stripped 6 bases from V and 6 bases from J, with 9 bases between. The CDR3 is made up of 11 amino acids. Germline V gene sequence: CDR1 MNHEY, CDR2 SVGEGT. CDR3 nucleotides: TGTGCCAGCAGCTTACCCGCCGAGCAGTACTTC. This gives the protein CASSLPAEQYF.

The table lists this clonotype with many counts. This chain uses TRBV5-8 with TRBJ1-1; 9 positions agree with TRBD1. CDR1 and CDR2 (germline): SGHTS, YDEGEE. The V segment lost 3 bases and the J segment 3 bases; nucleotides outside the gene matches: 6. The CDR3 runs 15 residues. CDR3 DNA: TGTGCCAGCAGCTCGGGGACAGGGCGGGACACTGAAGCTTTCTTT. As protein: CASSSGTGRDTEAFF.

This clonotype was counted only a few times. The J gene is TRBJ2-1, the V gene TRBV18; TRBD2 agrees at 15 bases. This CDR3 is built from 19 residues. CDR1 is KGHSH and CDR2 is LQKENI in the germline V gene. The V and J ends lost 0 bases and 2 bases, in that order; junction bases with no gene match: 5. The CDR3 protein is CASSPPGLAGGSAYNEQFF. CDR3 DNA: TGTGCCAGCTCACCACCGGGACTAGCGGGGGGATCGGCCTACAATGAGCAGTTCTTC.

V usage is TRBV20-1 and J usage is TRBJ1-6; D is uncertain. Germline-derived CDR1 and CDR2 are DFQATT and SNEGSKA (reference sequence). Trimming shortened V by 0 bases and J by 0 bases, and 12 bases separated the two germline ends. This CDR3 is built from 17 residues. CDR3 nucleotide sequence: TGCAGTGCTAGAGATTCCTCATCATCCTCCTATAATTCACCCCTCCACTTT. Translated, it gives CSARDSSSSSYNSPLHF.

This clonotype was found a few times. The rearrangement uses TRBV19 and TRBJ1-2; unclear D gene. Trimming shortened V by 0 bases and J by 5 bases, and 1 base separated the two germline ends. CDR1 LNHDA and CDR2 SQIVND come from the germline V gene (reference sequence). The CDR3 is 11 amino acids. The CDR3 bases are TGTGCCAGTAGTATAGAGTATGGCTACACCTTC. It codes for CASSIEYGYTF.

This clonotype was observed once. This could be a read error, since a much larger clone is one nucleotide away. The chain employs TRBV27 and TRBJ1-2; D possibly corresponds to TRBD1 (5 bases). Germline V CDR1 and CDR2: MNHEY, SMNVEV (reference sequence). The CDR3 is 16 amino acids. CDR3 region: CAGSLSVGGLRDGYTF. The DNA of the CDR3 is TGTGCCGGCAGTTTGTCAGTGGGGGGACTCCGTGACGGCTACACCTTC.

A few counts support this clonotype. The CDR3 DNA reads as TGTGCCAGCAGTCCCTACCGTCCCGGGGAAAAACTGTTTTTT. Its protein product is CASSPYRPGEKLFF. The V gene is TRBV6-8, the J gene TRBJ1-4; D call uncertain. The germline gives CDR1 MNHGY, CDR2 SAAAGT. CDR3 length: 14 amino acids. Trimming removed 5 bases at V and 8 bases at J, with 15 bases between.

This clonotype was recorded a few times. The gene calls are TRBV7-9 and TRBJ1-2; tentatively, D is TRBD1 (6 bases). The length of the CDR3 is 16 residues. V shed 5 bases and J shed 0 bases, with 16 bases lying between them. Germline CDR1 reads SEHNR; CDR2 reads FQNEAQ (reference sequence). CDR3 nucleotides: TGTGCCAGCAGCCCCTTCCTTCAGGGGACTAACTATGGCTACACCTTC. Its translation: CASSPFLQGTNYGYTF.

V is TRBV6-2 or TRBV6-3 and J is TRBJ2-1; D perhaps matches TRBD2 (5 bases). V was clipped by 6 bases and J by 9 bases, with 18 bases between them. This CDR3 has 14 amino acids. Germline values: CDR1 MNHEY, CDR2 SVGEGT. The CDR3 loop is CASRPLGVVGEQFF. Here the CDR3 DNA reads TGTGCCAGCAGGCCACTAGGTGTGGTTGGTGAGCAGTTCTTC.

This chain joins TRBV9 and TRBJ2-5; 9 nucleotides agree with TRBD1. The CDR3 is 20 amino acids. Germline lookup yields CDR1 SGDLS and CDR2 YYNGEE. With 3 bases clipped from V and 4 bases from J, the junction kept 22 bases outside the gene matches. The CDR3 reads CASSASERGQGRGYAETQYF. DNA for the CDR3: TGTGCCAGCAGCGCATCAGAGCGGGGACAGGGAAGGGGGTACGCAGAGACCCAGTACTTC.

This clonotype was counted only a few times. The chain employs TRBV10-3 and TRBJ1-4, with D perhaps matching TRBD1 (5 bases). Germline V gene lookup returns CDR1 ENHRY and CDR2 SYGVKD. This CDR3 contains 13 residues. The V end was cut by 8 bases, the J end by 5 bases, with 12 bases between. DNA for the CDR3: TGTGCCATCGGGGACGGAAAAAATGAAAAACTGTTTTTT. Its protein is CAIGDGKNEKLFF.

This clonotype was observed a handful of times. The V and J genes are TRBV7-2 and TRBJ1-3; 9 bases agree with TRBD1. The V gene's germline CDR1 is SGHTA and CDR2 FQGNSA. The CDR3 length is 14 residues. J gave up 4 bases and V 5 bases, and 3 bases lay outside the gene matches. In nucleotides, the CDR3 is TGTGCCAGCAGCCGAGGGACAGGGGGAAACACCATATATTTT. Translation gives CASSRGTGGNTIYF. The full variable domain, completed using reference TRBV7-2 and TRBJ1-3, is GAGVSQSPSNKVTEKGKDVELRCDPISGHTALYWYRQSLGQGLEFLIYFQGNSAPDKSGLPSDRFSAERTGGSVSTLTIQRTQQEDSAVYLCASSRGTGGNTIYFGEGSWLTVV.

The chain joins TRBV20-1 to TRBJ2-2; D uncertain. Trimming shortened V by 0 bases and J by 5 bases, and 13 bases separated the two germline ends. The length of the CDR3 is 15 residues. The germline V gene has CDR1 DFQATT and CDR2 SNEGSKA (reference sequence). The CDR3 loop reads CSARDPNSRTGELFF. For the CDR3, the DNA is TGCAGTGCTAGAGATCCAAACAGCCGAACCGGGGAGCTGTTTTTT.

The chain has TRBV28 and TRBJ1-1, with D possibly being TRBD1 (6 bases). Germline V gives CDR1 MDHEN, CDR2 SYDVKM. Trimming removed 5 bases from V and 11 bases from J, with 18 bases in between. The CDR3 runs to 13 residues. The CDR3: CASSAPADSVAFF. CDR3 bases: TGTGCCAGCAGTGCCCCAGCGGACAGTGTGGCTTTCTTT.

This clonotype was observed a few times. The gene calls are TRBV7-9 and TRBJ2-1, with TRBD1 identical over 8 bases. Germline V lookup: CDR1 SEHNR, CDR2 FQNEAQ (reference sequence). The CDR3 runs 15 residues. The junction had 3 bases not matched to a gene; V was cut back by 5 bases and J by 0 bases. The CDR3 nucleotides are TGTGCCAGCAGCCCCAGGGGGCTCTCCTACAATGAGCAGTTCTTC. This gives the protein CASSPRGLSYNEQFF. Supplemented by reference TRBV7-9 and TRBJ2-1, the full variable domain reads DTGVSQNPRHKITKRGQNVTFRCDPISEHNRLYWYRQTLGQGPEFLTYFQNEAQLEKSRLLSDRFSAERPKGSFSTLEIQRTEQGDSAMYLCASSPRGLSYNEQFFGPGTRLTVL.

J is TRBJ2-5 and V is TRBV9, with D perhaps TRBD1 or TRBD2 (5 bases each). The CDR3 spans 15 residues. Germline CDR1 is SGDLS and CDR2 is YYNGEE. Trimming removed 4 bases at V and 3 bases at J, with 16 bases between. CDR3 in amino acids: CASSPGGRAEETQYF. The CDR3 nucleotides are TGTGCCAGCAGCCCTGGGGGTAGGGCGGAAGAGACCCAGTACTTC.

This clonotype was observed at least ten times. This chain links TRBV12-3 or TRBV12-4 with TRBJ1-1; D uncertain. The CDR3 covers 13 residues. The V gene lost 6 bases and the J gene lost 3 bases, with 11 bases spanning the gap. The CDR3 protein is CASSPVSDTEAFF. CDR3 sequence (DNA): TGTGCCAGCAGCCCCGTGTCGGACACTGAAGCTTTCTTT.

The chain links TRBV6-5 to TRBJ1-1; D perhaps matches TRBD1 (5 bases). From germline, CDR1 is MNHEY and CDR2 SVGAGI. The CDR3 is made up of 14 amino acids. V lost 6 bases, J lost 1 base, and 12 bases lay in between. CDR3 amino acids: CASRGRDSNTEAFF. DNA of the CDR3: TGTGCCAGCAGAGGACGGGACTCGAACACTGAAGCTTTCTTT.

The V call is TRBV28, the J call TRBJ2-5, with 9 positions matching TRBD1. Trimming took 5 bases from V and 5 from J; bases not matched to a gene: 9. Germline loops: CDR1 MDHEN, CDR2 SYDVKM. The CDR3 spans 15 residues. CDR3 in DNA: TGTGCCAGCAGTGCGGGGACAGGGATCCACGAGACCCAGTACTTC. Encoded protein: CASSAGTGIHETQYF.

The table lists this clonotype with a few counts. This chain joins TRBV27 and TRBJ2-3; D call uncertain. This CDR3 region has 15 residues. The ends were cut back, 2 bases at V and 6 bases at J, with 15 bases in the middle. CDR1 MNHEY and CDR2 SMNVEV come from the germline V gene (reference sequence). The CDR3 nucleotides are TGTGCCAGCAGTTTAGATGTAGGGTTGTTGGATACGCAGTATTTT. Translating it yields CASSLDVGLLDTQYF.

This clonotype was seen many times. The rearrangement joins TRBV5-4 to TRBJ1-1, with D hard to call. The V gene lost 1 base and the J gene lost 1 base, with 11 bases spanning the gap. In germline, CDR1 is SGHNT, CDR2 YYREEE (reference sequence). CDR3 length equals 15 residues. The CDR3 DNA reads TGTGCCAGCAGCTTGTTAGGGTCACGGAACACTGAAGCTTTCTTT. Translation gives CASSLLGSRNTEAFF.

This clonotype was seen at least ten times. The genes are TRBV6-1 and TRBJ2-1; 10 bases are shared with TRBD2. The V gene's germline CDR1 is MNHNS and CDR2 SASEGT. The CDR3 loop spans 18 amino acids. Germline trimming cut 6 bases from V and 8 bases from J; bases unmatched to any gene: 19. This CDR3 reads CASRKGASGSIEVHEQFF. The CDR3 DNA follows: TGTGCCAGCAGGAAAGGGGCTAGCGGGAGTATAGAGGTCCATGAGCAGTTCTTC.